Listed here are 9 T cell receptor beta chains from one sample, sequenced in a study of OX40 agonist ivuxolimab in advanced cancers. Sequencing used immunoSEQ multiplex PCR; TCRdb keeps in-frame clones, though not all of them. The sample lists over 150,000 clones; 90% to 95% were seen once. Sequenced here: CD4+ or CD8+ T cells sorted from blood, sampled in a trial of the OX40 agonist ivuxolimab. Receptor source: an adult with an advanced solid tumor such as melanoma, head and neck, liver or kidney cancer.

The J gene is TRBJ2-7, the V gene TRBV7-8; D assignment may be TRBD1 or TRBD2 (5 bases each). This CDR3 is built from 15 residues. V shed 5 bases and J shed 4 bases, with 18 bases lying between them. Looked up from germline, CDR1 is SGHVS and CDR2 is FQNEAQ. The CDR3 loop is CASSESRDPTYEQYF. The DNA for the CDR3 is TGTGCCAGCAGCGAAAGCCGGGACCCGACATACGAGCAGTACTTC.

The chain recombines TRBV7-2 with TRBJ2-5; D gene uncertain. The CDR3 loop spans 14 amino acids. Germline V gives CDR1 SGHTA, CDR2 FQGNSA. V shed 3 bases and J shed 2 bases, with 10 bases lying between them. CDR3 bases: TGTGCCAGCAGCTTGCCCGGACGGCAAGAGACCCAGTACTTC. Its protein product is CASSLPGRQETQYF.

The chain recombines TRBV4-1 with TRBJ1-4; no definite D call. CDR1 is MGHRA, CDR2 YSYEKL, per germline. The CDR3 sequence is 16 residues long. V lost 1 base and J 3 bases, leaving 12 bases between the germline ends. In nucleotides, the CDR3 is TGCGCCAGCAGCCAAGCCCCCGGGGTCGCTAATGAAAAACTGTTTTTT. This sequence encodes CASSQAPGVANEKLFF.

This clone has a single count. The chain couples TRBV6-5 to TRBJ1-1; no definite D call. The CDR3 extends over 15 amino acids. Germline V CDR1 and CDR2: MNHEY, SVGAGI. V lost 0 bases to trimming and J lost 5 bases, with 13 bases between them. The CDR3 DNA reads TGTGCCAGCAGTTACTCGATTACGGTGGGGACTGAAGCTTTCTTT. Protein sequence: CASSYSITVGTEAFF.

This clone was picked up one time. V is TRBV27 and J is TRBJ1-4; D remains ambiguous. Trimming cost V 5 bases and J 0 bases, with 10 bases left between them. The germline CDR1 and CDR2 sequences are MNHEY and SMNVEV (reference sequence). CDR3 length: 15 residues. CDR3 sequence: CASSPYSATNEKLFF. The DNA of the CDR3 is TGTGCCAGCAGTCCCTACAGTGCAACTAATGAAAAACTGTTTTTT.

J is TRBJ2-5 and V is TRBV6-1, with TRBD1 as a possible D gene (5 bases). Germline values: CDR1 MNHNS, CDR2 SASEGT. Trimming took 1 base from V and 5 from J, leaving 14 bases between them. The CDR3 has 15 residues. CDR3 sequence: CASSEVWGWRETQYF. CDR3 DNA sequence: TGTGCCAGCAGTGAAGTGTGGGGCTGGCGGGAGACCCAGTACTTC.

The V call is TRBV5-1, the J call TRBJ2-3, with D unclear. Trimming took 0 bases from V and 0 from J, leaving 8 bases between them. From germline, CDR1 is SGHRS and CDR2 YFSETQ. The CDR3 totals 15 residues. The CDR3 region is CASSLEGRSTDTQYF. The CDR3 nucleotides are TGCGCCAGCAGCTTGGAGGGTAGAAGCACAGATACGCAGTATTTT.

The chain couples TRBV5-5 to TRBJ1-5; no clear D gene. V shed 2 bases and J shed 3 bases, with 9 bases lying between them. CDR1 is SGHKS and CDR2 is YYEKEE in the germline V gene (reference sequence). The CDR3 length is 14 residues. The CDR3 protein is CASSFLDYNQPQHF. The CDR3 nucleotides are TGTGCCAGCAGCTTTCTGGACTACAATCAGCCCCAGCATTTT.

The chain joins TRBV7-2 to TRBJ2-2, with 7 nucleotides matching TRBD2. The J segment lost 7 bases and the V segment lost 2 bases, leaving 1 base of the junction unmatched. The CDR3 runs 13 residues. Per germline, CDR1 SGHTA and CDR2 FQGNSA. This chain's CDR3 is CASSLREGGELFF. DNA for the CDR3: TGTGCCAGCAGCTTAAGGGAGGGCGGGGAGCTGTTTTTT.